This TCR beta chain was observed in a study of cytomegalovirus exposure and HLA in healthy donors. As for this clone: Antigen: not known.

Study-level findings and limits: Highly shared variants forming one cluster were likely a sequencing artifact. Immune exposure information comprised only CMV serostatus. As a later analysis revealed, most CMV-associated TCR beta chains appeared HLA-restricted.

Deletions cut 4 bases from V and 3 bases from J, with 30 bases between. The CDR3 sequence is 20 residues long. Germline V gene lookup returns CDR1 SGHDN and CDR2 FVKESK. PCR was performed using 60 Vbeta and 13 Jbeta primers. Profiling relied on immunoSEQ multiplex PCR, and the TCRdb table lists in-frame clones only, not all of them. The sample has 85,000 to 100,000 clones, approximately 86% seen once; the top ten hold 8% to 10%. This TCR was sampled from a man aged 30-40 years in good health and CMV-seropositive. V and J are TRBV14 and TRBJ1-1; D perhaps matches TRBD1 (6 bases). The sequencing sample was made of PBMCs. The CDR3 bases are TGTGCCAGCAGCCCCGCGTTAGATGAGAGGTTTAGGGGGAAGGACACTGAAGCTTTCTTT. This codes for CASSPALDERFRGKDTEAFF.